The T cell receptor beta chain under discussion was sequenced for a study of blood T cell repertoires in COVID-19. For the study at large: Both acute and convalescent COVID-19 samples were obtained from the United States, Italy and Spain. Nucleic acid was either cDNA or gDNA, and it came from T cells, B-cell-depleted T cells, or PBMCs.

Per the original data handling: Reference gene primer amplification yielded estimated nucleated cell counts. TCRdb's copy holds only in-frame clones and misses some; the assay was immunoSEQ multiplex PCR. V, J and clone size reflect that table, while D and trimming were determined from the DNA. Among 200,000 to 250,000 clones, about 88% were seen once, and the ten largest hold under 2.5%. Looked up from germline, CDR1 is SGHVS and CDR2 is FNYEAQ. Trimming cost V 0 bases and J 2 bases, with 11 bases left between them. The CDR3 length is 16 residues. V usage is TRBV7-6 and J usage is TRBJ1-3; D uncertain. The receptor comes from a man aged 40-50 years with active or convalescent COVID-19. The sample consisted of peripheral blood. The CDR3 spells CASSLALTDPGNTIYF. The CDR3 DNA reads as TGTGCCAGCAGCTTAGCGCTTACAGACCCTGGAAACACCATATATTTT.